This T cell receptor beta chain appears in the sequencing data of a study of response to subunit inactivated influenza vaccine. Study conclusions and caveats: New T cells are recruited in small numbers by each seasonal influenza vaccination, according to the authors' suggestion.

TCRdb re-called the RT-PCR reads through MiXCR, storing one row per CDR3 protein. Counted here are approximately 230,000 distinct CDR3 sequences, more than 9% occurring once; the ten biggest clones make up 7.8%. Trimming cost V 4 bases and J 0 bases, with 10 bases left between them. There are 15 residues in the CDR3. Germline V gives CDR1 LGHDT, CDR2 YNNKEL (reference sequence). On this clonotype: The antigen is undetermined.

This sequence joins TRBV3-1 and TRBJ1-3; D is perhaps TRBD1 (6 bases). The TCR originated in a man aged 45-65 years who received an inactivated influenza vaccine. The sample consisted of non-naive T cells sorted from PBMCs, taken around 15 days before vaccination. CDR3 amino acids: CASSRWTASGNTIYF. DNA for the CDR3: TGTGCCAGCAGCCGGTGGACAGCCTCTGGAAACACCATATATTTT.